The clone carrying this TCR beta chain showed up just once. PCR used 60 Vbeta primers and 13 Jbeta primers. Clones were read by immunoSEQ multiplex PCR, and TCRdb kept only the in-frame ones, dropping some. Counted here are 80,000 to 100,000 clones, about 83% occurring once; the ten biggest clones make up under 4.5%. These data originate in a study of cytomegalovirus exposure and HLA in healthy donors. Germline CDR1 reads SQVTM; CDR2 reads ANQGSEA. The CDR3 has 11 amino acids. V dropped 4 bases and J dropped 3 bases, with 7 bases sitting between them. The TCR comes from a female donor in good health and CMV-seropositive. The V and J genes are TRBV29-1 and TRBJ2-7; D is unresolved. The specimen was PBMCs. This CDR3 reads CSVGLGYEQYF. The CDR3 DNA sequence: TGCAGCGTTGGCCTAGGCTACGAGCAGTACTTC.